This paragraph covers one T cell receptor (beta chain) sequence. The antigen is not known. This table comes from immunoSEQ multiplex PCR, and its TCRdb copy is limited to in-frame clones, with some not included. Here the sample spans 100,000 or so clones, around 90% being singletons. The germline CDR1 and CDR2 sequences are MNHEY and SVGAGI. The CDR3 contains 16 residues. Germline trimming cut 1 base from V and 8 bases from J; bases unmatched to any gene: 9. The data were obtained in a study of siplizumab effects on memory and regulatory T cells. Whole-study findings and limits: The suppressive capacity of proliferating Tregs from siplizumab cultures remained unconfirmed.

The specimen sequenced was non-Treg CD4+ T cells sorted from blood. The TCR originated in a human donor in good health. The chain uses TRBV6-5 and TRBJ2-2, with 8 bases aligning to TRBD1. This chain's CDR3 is CASSYWGQVQGGELFF. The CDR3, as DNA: TGTGCCAGCAGTTACTGGGGACAGGTTCAGGGAGGGGAGCTGTTTTTT.